These T cell receptor beta chains were read from a single sample in a study of cytomegalovirus exposure and HLA in healthy donors. TCRdb keeps only in-frame clones here, not all; method: immunoSEQ multiplex PCR. The top ten clones hold roughly 0.38% of a sample with 170,000 or so clones, approximately 81% of them seen once. The sample was PBMCs. The receptor source for this set is a boy between 2 and 10 years old in good health and CMV-seronegative. Both conserved end residues are part of each CDR3. The D gene is left open where the match is weak. Expanded clones get a size class; other rows say once, few or many, or leave the size out.

>TRBV5-1|.|TRBJ2-5|.
CASSLDSLKETQYF
TGCGCCAGCAGCTTGGACAGTCTAAAAGAGACCCAGTACTTC
>TRBV7-9|.|TRBJ2-7|TRBD1
CASSSDRGHLTYEQYF
TGTGCCAGCAGCTCGGACAGGGGGCACCTCACCTACGAGCAGTACTTC
>TRBV28|once|TRBJ1-5|TRBD1
CASSNRGRNQPQHF
TGTGCCAGCAGTAACAGGGGGCGGAATCAGCCCCAGCATTTT
>TRBV5-1|.|TRBJ2-4|TRBD1
CASSLAGGNRNIQYF
TGCGCCAGCAGCCTAGCAGGGGGTAATCGAAACATTCAGTACTTC
>TRBV27|.|TRBJ2-2|TRBD1
CASSSPTGPTGELFF
TGTGCCAGCAGTTCCCCGACAGGGCCCACCGGGGAGCTGTTTTTT
>TRBV28|.|TRBJ2-7|TRBD2
CASSSLAGIVYEQYF
TGTGCCAGCAGTAGTTTAGCGGGAATAGTCTACGAGCAGTACTTC
>TRBV7-6|once|TRBJ2-1|TRBD2
CASSLAVAGGEQFF
TGTGCCAGCAGCTTAGCTGTAGCGGGAGGTGAGCAGTTCTTC
>TRBV6-6|few|TRBJ1-4|TRBD1
CASSPGQRNEKLFF
TGTGCCAGCAGTCCGGGACAGCGGAATGAAAAACTGTTTTTT
>TRBV19|.|TRBJ1-3|.
CASSIGLSGNTIYF
TGTGCCAGTAGTATCGGACTCTCTGGAAACACCATATATTTT
>TRBV25-1|.|TRBJ1-2|.
CASSPGSRGYTF
TGTGCCAGCAGTCCGGGATCGCGTGGCTACACCTTC
>TRBV5-1|.|TRBJ2-5|TRBD2
CASRGTSGQETQYF
TGCGCCAGCAGAGGGACTAGCGGACAAGAGACCCAGTACTTC
>TRBV6-1|.|TRBJ1-5|.
CASSEIVTGNQPQHF
TGTGCCAGCAGTGAGATTGTAACAGGGAATCAGCCCCAGCATTTT
>TRBV4-1|.|TRBJ1-4|TRBD1
CASSQAGQGYEKLFF
TGCGCCAGCAGCCAAGCGGGACAGGGGTATGAAAAACTGTTTTTT
>TRBV5-6|.|TRBJ2-7|TRBD1
CASSGGQAYSYEQYF
TGTGCCAGCAGCGGAGGACAGGCTTACTCCTACGAGCAGTACTTC
>TRBV27|once|TRBJ1-2|TRBD1
CASSTRTGNYGYTF
TGTGCCAGCAGTACCCGGACAGGGAACTATGGCTACACCTTC
>TRBV28|.|TRBJ2-3|TRBD2
CASILRGWASGGSTDTQYF
TGTGCCAGCATTTTAAGAGGGTGGGCTAGCGGAGGGAGCACAGATACGCAGTATTTT
>TRBV19|.|TRBJ1-1|TRBD1
CASSMQGASTEAFF
TGTGCCAGTAGTATGCAGGGGGCGAGCACTGAAGCTTTCTTT
>TRBV7-3|.|TRBJ2-7|TRBD2
CASSLSSGLAYEQYF
TGTGCCAGCAGCTTATCGTCGGGACTAGCCTACGAGCAGTACTTC
>TRBV5-1|.|TRBJ2-7|TRBD2
CASSLAGTSGSYEQYF
TGCGCCAGCAGCTTGGCGGGGACTAGCGGGAGCTACGAGCAGTACTTC
>TRBV19|once|TRBJ2-7|.
CASSIAGLPYEQYF
TGTGCCAGTAGTATAGCAGGGCTCCCCTACGAGCAGTACTTC
>TRBV13|.|TRBJ2-7|TRBD2
CASSLSLAGNEQYF
TGTGCCAGCAGCTTAAGCTTAGCGGGAAACGAGCAGTACTTC
>TRBV19|.|TRBJ2-3|.
CASSPFSTDTQYF
TGTGCCAGTAGCCCGTTTAGCACAGATACGCAGTATTTT
>TRBV30|.|TRBJ1-2|.
CAWIRQGFDGYTF
TGTGCCTGGATAAGGCAGGGGTTCGATGGCTACACCTTC
>TRBV5-4|.|TRBJ2-1|TRBD2
CASSRGLASNEQFF
TGTGCCAGCAGCCGGGGACTAGCAAGCAATGAGCAGTTCTTC
>TRBV25-1|.|TRBJ1-2|TRBD1
CASSVTGGYGYTF
TGTGCCAGCAGTGTAACAGGGGGCTATGGCTACACCTTC
>TRBV5-1|few|TRBJ1-3|TRBD1
CASRPETGLSGNTIYF
TGCGCCAGCAGACCGGAGACAGGGCTCTCTGGAAACACCATATATTTT